This TCR beta chain was found in a study of control samples from healthy donors and cancer patients. Data came from immunoSEQ multiplex PCR; TCRdb stores just in-frame clones and leaves some out. The table includes some 64,000 clones, around 87% detected once. The germline CDR1 and CDR2 sequences are SGHTA and FQGTGA. Between the trimmed V and J ends, which lost 2 bases and 8 bases, there was a span of 10 bases. This CDR3 is 13 amino acids long. The chain couples TRBV7-3 to TRBJ2-1, with D unclear. The clonotype originates from a woman aged 45-60 years with head and neck cancer. Specimen: PBMCs. CDR3 nucleotide sequence: TGTGCCAGCAGCTTAGGAGCCCTGGATGAGCAGTTCTTC. Protein sequence: CASSLGALDEQFF.